The sequence of this T cell receptor (beta chain) was determined in a study of blood T cell repertoires in COVID-19. Study details: The origin of the acute and convalescent COVID-19 samples was the United States, Italy and Spain.

TCRdb keeps only in-frame clones here, not all; method: immunoSEQ multiplex PCR. The table records some 200,000 clones, over 75% of them present only once. V lost 7 bases to trimming and J lost 1 base, with 6 bases between them. Looked up from germline, CDR1 is DFQATT and CDR2 is SNEGSKA (reference sequence). This CDR3 contains 11 residues. The receptor was isolated from a middle-aged woman with acute COVID-19. Sequences were obtained from PBMCs or T cells enriched from blood (not recorded which). V is TRBV20-1 and J is TRBJ2-3; D possibly corresponds to TRBD2 (6 bases). DNA of the CDR3: TGCAGTGGGGAGGGCACAGATACGCAGTATTTT. As protein: CSGEGTDTQYF.